This TCR beta chain was captured in a study of T cell changes during pregnancy in multiple sclerosis. This table comes from immunoSEQ multiplex PCR, and its TCRdb copy is limited to in-frame clones, with some not included. The sample consists of approximately 45,000 clones, around 94% of them appearing once. The V segment lost 1 base and the J segment 5 bases; nucleotides outside the gene matches: 7. The CDR3 runs 15 residues. Per the germline V gene, CDR1 is SEHNR and CDR2 is FQNEAQ (reference sequence). The chain links TRBV7-9 to TRBJ2-7; the match to TRBD1 covers 8 bases. Sequenced here: CD4+ T cells from peripheral blood mononuclear cells, sampled in the second trimester of pregnancy. The receptor's source is a female donor in good health, enrolled as a control in a pregnancy study. CDR3 in DNA: TGTGCCAGCAGCTTAGGAGCAGGGGGCCCACACGAGCAGTACTTC. Encoded protein: CASSLGAGGPHEQYF.